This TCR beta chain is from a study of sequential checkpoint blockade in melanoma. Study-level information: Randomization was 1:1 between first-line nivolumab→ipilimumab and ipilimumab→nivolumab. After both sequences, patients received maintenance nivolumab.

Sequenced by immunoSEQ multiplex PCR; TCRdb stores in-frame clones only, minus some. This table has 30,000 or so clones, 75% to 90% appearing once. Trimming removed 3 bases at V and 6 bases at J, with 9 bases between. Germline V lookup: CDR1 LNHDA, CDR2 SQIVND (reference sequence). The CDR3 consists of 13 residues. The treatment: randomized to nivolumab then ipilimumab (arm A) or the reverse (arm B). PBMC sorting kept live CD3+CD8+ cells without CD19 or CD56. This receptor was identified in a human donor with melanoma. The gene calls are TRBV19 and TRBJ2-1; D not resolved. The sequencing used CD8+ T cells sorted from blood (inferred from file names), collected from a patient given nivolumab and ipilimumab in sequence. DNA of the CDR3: TGTGCCAGTAGTATCTTTGGGCCCAATGAGCAGTTCTTC. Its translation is CASSIFGPNEQFF.